This T cell receptor beta chain emerged from a study of T cell responses to AZD1222 COVID-19 vaccine. Study outcomes and limitations: Nearly half of spike-specific TCRs reportedly go after variant regions that carry no mutations. Seropositive at baseline were only a handful of AZD1222 recipients. Repertoire samples came only from after the peak T cell response.

Points on this clone: Its antigen is still unknown.

Sequenced by immunoSEQ multiplex PCR; TCRdb stores in-frame clones only, minus some. The table records over 120,000 clones, just under 95% of them present only once. The V gene lost 4 bases and the J gene lost 4 bases, with 13 bases spanning the gap. Germline V gene sequence: CDR1 SNHLY, CDR2 FYNNEI. The CDR3 is 14 amino acids. V is TRBV2 and J is TRBJ1-2; a possible D gene is TRBD1 (5 bases). The source material was peripheral blood, sampled on day 0 of AZD1222 vaccination. The sequence was obtained from an adult in good health. The CDR3 here is CASSGPGTVYGYTF. The CDR3 DNA follows: TGTGCCAGCAGTGGACCCGGGACGGTCTATGGCTACACCTTC.